This TCR beta chain was obtained from a study of T cells after yellow fever vaccination. Findings of the study overall: Abundant bulk-derived clonotypes could contaminate FACS-sorted repertoires.

V shed 1 base, J shed 6 bases, and the junction held 1 base outside the gene matches. CDR3 size: 15 residues. CDR1 is MGHRA, CDR2 YSYEKL, per germline. Many counts were recorded for this clonotype. Antigen unknown. MiXCR, run by TCRdb on the 5' RACE reads, gives a single entry per CDR3 protein. Counted here are roughly 120,000 distinct CDR3 sequences, around 8% occurring once; the ten biggest clones make up about 25%. The chain is built from TRBV4-1 and TRBJ2-1; 12 bases agree with TRBD2. This TCR was sampled from a man younger than 45 who received the YFV17D yellow fever vaccine. This specimen consisted of CD8+ T cells sorted from PBMCs, obtained 45 days after the yellow fever booster vaccination. CDR3 region: CASSQGLAGANEQFF. The CDR3 nucleotides are TGCGCCAGCAGCCAAGGACTAGCGGGAGCCAATGAGCAGTTCTTC.